This T cell receptor beta chain comes out of a study of tumor and adjacent non-tumor tissue in lung cancer. Findings and caveats of the study: Tumor repertoires had a smaller top 100 clone share than normal lung. Tumor tissue had significantly higher TCR diversity than normal lung.

The template was RNA from unsorted bulk tissue. The normal lung tissue was taken more than 3 cm from the tumor edge. Worth noting for this clonotype: What it binds is unknown. This may be a read error: a much more frequent sequence differs by one nucleotide.

The library came from three nested PCR rounds adapted from ARM-PCR protocols. TCRdb fed the multiplex PCR reads into MiXCR, producing one record per CDR3 protein. The data contain some 80,000 distinct CDR3 sequences, over 65% of them singletons. V shed 10 bases and J shed 5 bases, with 17 bases lying between them. Germline loops: CDR1 MNHNS, CDR2 SASEGT. CDR3 length equals 13 residues. V and J are TRBV6-1 and TRBJ2-5, with D perhaps TRBD1 or TRBD2 (6 bases each). The sequencing input was distant non-tumor lung tissue. This clonotype was obtained from a man between 70 and 80 years old with non-small cell lung cancer. CDR3 in DNA: TGTGCCACGGAGTGGAGGGGGGCGGAGACCCAGTACTTC. Amino acids: CATEWRGAETQYF.